The 30 T cell receptor beta chains listed next were all sequenced from one sample in a study of cytomegalovirus exposure and HLA in healthy donors. Use of 60 Vbeta and 13 Jbeta primers characterized the PCR. Measured with immunoSEQ multiplex PCR; TCRdb has only the in-frame clones, and not every one. The table lists hundreds of thousands of clones, roughly two thirds of them singletons, with approximately 2.5% in the top ten. Sequences were obtained from PBMCs. These receptors all stem from a female donor in good health and CMV-seronegative.

V is TRBV6-1 and J is TRBJ1-2; TRBD1 matches 7 bases. The CDR3 length is 14 residues. From germline, CDR1 is MNHNS and CDR2 SASEGT. With V trimmed by 6 bases and J by 7 bases, 11 bases remained unmatched. CDR3 bases: TGTGCCAGCAGAGACAGGGTCGGATCATTTGGCTACACCTTC. This sequence encodes CASRDRVGSFGYTF.

V gene TRBV18 combines with J gene TRBJ1-2, with 11 bases lining up with TRBD1. The germline CDR1 and CDR2 sequences are KGHSH and LQKENI. V shed 5 bases and J 7 bases; nucleotides not matched to a gene: 9. This CDR3 has 15 amino acids. The CDR3 is CASSSRTGGDFGYTF. The CDR3 DNA follows: TGTGCCAGCTCATCCCGGACAGGGGGCGATTTTGGCTACACCTTC.

The rearrangement joins TRBV5-5 to TRBJ1-1; 7 bases fit TRBD1. Trimming took 4 bases from V and 0 from J; bases not matched to a gene: 6. The CDR3 consists of 15 residues. Germline-derived CDR1 and CDR2 are SGHKS and YYEKEE (reference sequence). As DNA, the CDR3 is TGTGCCAGCAGCCCTTTCGACAGGGTGAACACTGAAGCTTTCTTT. Its translation is CASSPFDRVNTEAFF.

The chain combines TRBV7-8 with TRBJ2-7, with 13 positions matching TRBD2. The CDR3 sequence is 19 residues long. With 5 bases clipped from V and 6 bases from J, the junction kept 19 bases outside the gene matches. CDR1 and CDR2 (germline): SGHVS, FQNEAQ. The CDR3 DNA reads TGTGCCAGCAGCCCTCGGGGACTAGCGGGAATGCAACACGAATCCGAGCAGTACTTC. Translating it yields CASSPRGLAGMQHESEQYF.

This chain uses TRBV6-5 with TRBJ2-7; TRBD1 agrees at 8 bases. The CDR3 has 13 amino acids. Looked up from germline, CDR1 is MNHEY and CDR2 is SVGAGI. Germline trimming cut 6 bases from V and 2 bases from J; bases unmatched to any gene: 3. This CDR3 is CASSGTGTYEQYF. CDR3 DNA sequence: TGTGCCAGCAGCGGGACAGGAACCTACGAGCAGTACTTC.

V gene TRBV4-2 combines with J gene TRBJ2-1; 8 bases fit TRBD1. The CDR3 sequence is 15 residues long. Looked up from germline, CDR1 is LGHNA and CDR2 is YNFKEQ. V lost 4 bases, J lost 0 bases, and 2 bases stayed unmatched. CDR3 loop: CASSPDRVSYNEQFF. The CDR3 DNA sequence: TGTGCCAGCAGCCCGGACAGGGTCTCCTACAATGAGCAGTTCTTC.

The CDR3 DNA reads TGCGCCAGCAGCTGGGGGACAGGGGATCAGCCCCAGCATTTT. This gives the protein CASSWGTGDQPQHF. The chain carries TRBV5-1 and TRBJ1-5; TRBD1 matches at 10 bases. This CDR3 has 14 amino acids. Germline CDR1 is SGHRS and CDR2 is YFSETQ. Trimming at V came to 3 bases and at J to 5 bases, leaving 2 bases not matched to a gene.

CDR3 protein: CASSRQGAGGYTF. Here the CDR3 DNA reads TGTGCCAGCAGCCGACAGGGAGCAGGCGGCTACACCTTC. The J gene is TRBJ1-2, the V gene TRBV6-5; 7 nucleotides match TRBD1. The trim removed 6 bases at V and 8 bases at J, leaving 9 bases unmatched. Germline assignment: CDR1 MNHEY and CDR2 SVGAGI. The CDR3 consists of 13 residues.

The gene calls are TRBV7-6 and TRBJ2-2, with 9 bases aligning to TRBD2. Trimming at V came to 3 bases and at J to 6 bases, leaving 8 bases not matched to a gene. The germline V gene encodes CDR1 SGHVS and CDR2 FNYEAQ. The CDR3 extends over 16 amino acids. The CDR3 DNA reads as TGTGCCAGCAGCTTCATGGTAGCGGGAGTTCCCGGGGAGCTGTTTTTT. It yields the protein CASSFMVAGVPGELFF.

The V and J genes are TRBV20-1 and TRBJ2-7; D remains ambiguous. V gave up 4 bases and J gave up 3 bases, with 7 bases separating them. CDR3 length equals 11 residues. Germline V lookup: CDR1 DFQATT, CDR2 SNEGSKA (reference sequence). CDR3 sequence reads: CSATTDYEQYF. For the CDR3, the DNA is TGCAGTGCTACCACAGACTACGAGCAGTACTTC.

This clone has only a few counts. The rearrangement joins TRBV2 to TRBJ1-2, with a possible D match to TRBD1 (5 bases). This CDR3 has 11 amino acids. Trimming cost V 4 bases and J 8 bases, with 8 bases left between them. Germline loops: CDR1 SNHLY, CDR2 FYNNEI. The CDR3 spells CASSGGFGYTF. CDR3 nucleotides: TGTGCCAGCAGTGGGGGCTTCGGCTACACCTTC.

This clone was seen more than once but under ten times. This sequence joins TRBV7-2 and TRBJ2-7, with unresolved D. CDR1 is SGHTA and CDR2 is FQGNSA in the germline V gene. The length of the CDR3 is 14 residues. V gave up 5 bases and J gave up 4 bases, with 15 bases separating them. Written as DNA, the CDR3 is TGTGCCAGCAGCCCGGGTAGTTTCGAGTACGAGCAGTACTTC. Amino acid sequence: CASSPGSFEYEQYF. The variable domain in full, completed from reference TRBV7-2 and TRBJ2-7, reads GAGVSQSPSNKVTEKGKDVELRCDPISGHTALYWYRQSLGQGLEFLIYFQGNSAPDKSGLPSDRFSAERTGGSVSTLTIQRTQQEDSAVYLCASSPGSFEYEQYFGPGTRLTVT.

This chain connects TRBV25-1 to TRBJ2-5, with a tentative D call TRBD1 (6 bases). The CDR3 sequence is 12 residues long. V lost 6 bases to trimming and J lost 5 bases, with 10 bases between them. CDR1 is MGHDK and CDR2 is SYGVNS in the germline V gene. This CDR3 reads CASSERGETQYF. For the CDR3, the DNA is TGTGCCAGCAGCGAGAGGGGGGAGACCCAGTACTTC.

The chain is built from TRBV6-4 and TRBJ2-1, with D possibly being TRBD1 (5 bases). With 4 bases removed from V and 0 bases from J, the gap between germline ends came to 10 bases. CDR1 and CDR2 from the germline V gene are MRHNA and SNTAGT. CDR3 length: 15 amino acids. The CDR3 bases are TGTGCCAGCAGTGCGACAGCCTCCTCCTACAATGAGCAGTTCTTC. This encodes CASSATASSYNEQFF.

The chain couples TRBV27 to TRBJ1-5, with 8 positions matching TRBD1. CDR1 MNHEY and CDR2 SMNVEV come from the germline V gene (reference sequence). This CDR3 has 15 amino acids. V trimming: 0 bases; J trimming: 7 bases; junction bases outside the gene matches: 5. CDR3: CASSLSTGDGQPQHF. The CDR3 DNA sequence: TGTGCCAGCAGTTTATCGACAGGGGATGGACAGCCCCAGCATTTT.

The J gene is TRBJ2-1, the V gene TRBV10-2; the match to TRBD2 covers 8 bases. Germline assignment: CDR1 WSHSY and CDR2 SAAADI. CDR3 size: 14 residues. J was trimmed by 5 bases and V by 8 bases; bases with no gene match: 8. DNA of the CDR3: TGCGCCAGCGAGAACCCCGGGAGGGACAATGAGCAGTTCTTC. This encodes CASENPGRDNEQFF.

The chain carries TRBV10-3 and TRBJ2-7, with 9 nucleotides matching TRBD1. CDR1 ENHRY and CDR2 SYGVKD come from the germline V gene. This CDR3 contains 13 residues. The CDR3 sequence is CAHTGRTGARKYF. The CDR3 DNA follows: TGTGCTCACACAGGCAGGACAGGGGCCAGAAAGTACTTC.

The chain combines TRBV4-1 with TRBJ2-7, with TRBD2 identical over 9 bases. This CDR3 is 16 amino acids long. CDR1 and CDR2 (germline): MGHRA, YSYEKL. Germline trimming cut 0 bases from V and 4 bases from J; bases unmatched to any gene: 7. CDR3 nucleotides: TGCGCCAGCAGCCAAGATTCTAGCGGGACGTGGTACGAGCAGTACTTC. The encoded protein is CASSQDSSGTWYEQYF.

The chain is built from TRBV5-4 and TRBJ2-5; D unresolved. The length of the CDR3 is 13 residues. The germline V and J ends were trimmed by 0 bases and 5 bases, with 8 bases remaining between them. Germline V gene lookup returns CDR1 SGHNT and CDR2 YYREEE (reference sequence). CDR3 bases: TGTGCCAGCAGCTTGGCCCCCCTGGAGACCCAGTACTTC. Residues: CASSLAPLETQYF.

The chain uses TRBV5-1 and TRBJ1-6, with D possibly matching TRBD1 (6 bases). Trimming removed 6 bases from V and 9 bases from J, with 19 bases in between. Germline CDR1 SGHRS, CDR2 YFSETQ. The CDR3 runs to 15 residues. In nucleotides, the CDR3 is TGCGCCAGCAACCGCCTTCCCGGGACATTTTCACCCCTCCACTTT. Amino acid sequence: CASNRLPGTFSPLHF.

The chain joins TRBV5-8 to TRBJ2-5; D gene ambiguous. Trimming stripped 7 bases from V and 2 bases from J, with 6 bases between. This CDR3 region has 11 residues. Looked up from germline, CDR1 is SGHTS and CDR2 is YDEGEE. CDR3 in DNA: TGTGCCAGCGCTAAACAAGAGACCCAGTACTTC. Protein sequence: CASAKQETQYF.

The rearrangement joins TRBV10-1 to TRBJ2-1; tentative D call: TRBD2 (5 bases). Germline V CDR1 and CDR2: WNHNN, SYGVQD (reference sequence). The length of the CDR3 is 14 residues. The germline V and J ends were trimmed by 3 bases and 0 bases, with 6 bases remaining between them. The CDR3 sequence: CASSDGSSYNEQFF. The CDR3 bases are TGCGCCAGCAGTGATGGGAGCTCCTACAATGAGCAGTTCTTC.

V is TRBV5-1 and J is TRBJ2-1, with 8 bases that match TRBD2. CDR1 SGHRS and CDR2 YFSETQ come from the germline V gene. Losses at the gene ends were 4 bases for V and 6 bases for J; bases not matched to a gene: 6. The CDR3 has 14 residues. CDR3 nucleotides: TGCGCCAGCAGCCCAACTAGCGGTTCCAATGAGCAGTTCTTC. The encoded protein is CASSPTSGSNEQFF.

The V call is TRBV28, the J call TRBJ2-5, with 9 bases lining up with TRBD2. The CDR3 totals 15 residues. Germline V lookup: CDR1 MDHEN, CDR2 SYDVKM. Unmatched junction bases numbered 6, after V lost 6 bases and J lost 1 base. CDR3: CASSENSGSQETQYF. Here the CDR3 DNA reads TGTGCCAGCAGCGAGAATAGCGGGAGCCAAGAGACCCAGTACTTC.

The gene calls are TRBV5-1 and TRBJ1-2; 8 bases are shared with TRBD1. The V and J ends lost 4 bases and 5 bases, in that order; junction bases with no gene match: 7. This CDR3 has 14 residues. Germline V gene sequence: CDR1 SGHRS, CDR2 YFSETQ. CDR3 protein: CASSPTGDRYGYTF. The CDR3 DNA follows: TGCGCCAGCAGCCCGACAGGGGACCGATATGGCTACACCTTC.

The chain employs TRBV4-2 and TRBJ2-5, with TRBD1 as a possible D gene (6 bases). The J call may be in error: the DNA end matches TRBJ2-7 better. Germline CDR1 is LGHNA and CDR2 is YNFKEQ. The CDR3 is 14 amino acids. CDR3 residues: CASSQGGLIYEQYF. The CDR3 nucleotides read TGTGCCAGCAGCCAAGGGGGGCTGATATACGAGCAGTACTTC.

The chain carries TRBV2 and TRBJ2-2; D is possibly TRBD1 (6 bases). V was pared by 4 bases and J by 0 bases, with 9 bases between. The CDR3 has 15 residues. The V gene's germline CDR1 is SNHLY and CDR2 FYNNEI. The CDR3 spells CASSGQGTNTGELFF. DNA for the CDR3: TGTGCCAGCAGTGGGCAGGGGACGAACACCGGGGAGCTGTTTTTT.

Notes on this clone: Other DNA variants within this sample encode the same CDR3. The chain joins TRBV27 to TRBJ2-7; 9 bases are shared with TRBD2. V was clipped by 2 bases and J by 4 bases; unmatched bases: 6. The CDR3 contains 15 residues. Germline loops: CDR1 MNHEY, CDR2 SMNVEV (reference sequence). CDR3 region: CASSLLAGGPYEQYF. CDR3 sequence (DNA): TGTGCCAGCAGTTTACTGGCGGGAGGGCCTTACGAGCAGTACTTC.

There are a few counts of this clone. This chain links TRBV6-1 with TRBJ2-3; 8 nucleotides line up with TRBD2. The germline gives CDR1 MNHNS, CDR2 SASEGT. CDR3 length equals 14 residues. V lost 0 bases to trimming and J lost 6 bases; unmatched junction nucleotides: 2. CDR3 amino acids: CASSEAIAGDTQYF. The CDR3 nucleotides read TGTGCCAGCAGTGAAGCGATAGCGGGGGATACGCAGTATTTT.

This chain uses TRBV15 with TRBJ2-1, with TRBD2 identical over 7 bases. J gave up 4 bases and V 11 bases, and 17 bases lay outside the gene matches. Germline loops: CDR1 LNHNV, CDR2 YYDKDF (reference sequence). CDR3 length: 16 residues. The CDR3 sequence is CAVHNWDYGGYNEQFF. In DNA form, the CDR3 reads TGTGCCGTCCACAATTGGGACTATGGGGGTTACAATGAGCAGTTCTTC. The full variable domain, rest sourced from reference TRBV15 and TRBJ2-1, is DAMVIQNPRYQVTQFGKPVTLSCSQTLNHNVMYWYQQKSSQAPKLLFHYYDKDFNNEADTPDNFQSRRPNTSFCFLDIRSPGLGDTAMYLCAVHNWDYGGYNEQFFGPGTRLTVL.